The 14 T cell receptor beta chains reported below all come from one sample, sequenced in a study of radiotherapy plus CTLA-4 blockade in lung cancer. Some clones are missing from TCRdb's copy, which holds only in-frame ones; the method was immunoSEQ multiplex PCR. This table holds some 70,000 clones, around 80% found once. Sequenced material: peripheral blood, taken from a patient treated with radiotherapy plus ipilimumab. All receptors derive from a human donor with non-small cell lung cancer who had a complete response to radiotherapy plus ipilimumab.

The chain is built from TRBV2 and TRBJ1-6, with D hard to call. This CDR3 has 12 amino acids. V was trimmed by 4 bases and J by 13 bases, leaving 11 bases between them. CDR1 and CDR2 from the germline V gene are SNHLY and FYNNEI. The CDR3 nucleotides are TGTGCCAGCAGTGTGGTCCTGACTCCCCTCCACTTT. Protein product: CASSVVLTPLHF.

This chain links TRBV5-1 with TRBJ2-6, with a possible D match to TRBD2 (6 bases). Per germline, CDR1 SGHRS and CDR2 YFSETQ. Trimming shortened V by 0 bases and J by 7 bases, and 14 bases separated the two germline ends. This CDR3 has 16 amino acids. The CDR3 nucleotides read TGCGCCAGCAGCTTGGGGGACTGGATGGCTGCCAACGTCCTGACTTTC. Translating it yields CASSLGDWMAANVLTF.

The genes are TRBV5-1 and TRBJ1-2; 7 positions match TRBD1. Per the germline V gene, CDR1 is SGHRS and CDR2 is YFSETQ. Germline trimming cut 0 bases from V and 6 bases from J; bases unmatched to any gene: 2. The CDR3 has 13 amino acids. As DNA, the CDR3 is TGCGCCAGCAGCTTGGACAGGGGAAATGGCTACACCTTC. It codes for CASSLDRGNGYTF.

The genes are TRBV7-9 and TRBJ1-1; D unresolved. The length of the CDR3 is 13 residues. V lost 1 base, J lost 4 bases, and 7 bases lay in between. Germline lookup yields CDR1 SEHNR and CDR2 FQNEAQ (reference sequence). The CDR3 DNA follows: TGTGCCAGCAGCTTAGGGGGTGGCACTGAAGCTTTCTTT. Its translation is CASSLGGGTEAFF. Using reference TRBV7-9 and TRBJ1-1 for the parts outside the CDR3, the full variable domain is DTGVSQNPRHKITKRGQNVTFRCDPISEHNRLYWYRQTLGQGPEFLTYFQNEAQLEKSRLLSDRFSAERPKGSFSTLEIQRTEQGDSAMYLCASSLGGGTEAFFGQGTRLTVV.

This clone was recorded only once. The chain is built from TRBV6-1 and TRBJ2-6; D unresolved. Between the trimmed V and J ends, which lost 2 bases and 4 bases, there was a span of 6 bases. The CDR3 sequence is 14 residues long. The germline V gene has CDR1 MNHNS and CDR2 SASEGT. CDR3 loop: CASSEWAGANVLTF. The CDR3 bases are TGTGCCAGCAGTGAATGGGCCGGGGCCAACGTCCTGACTTTC.

This clone came up once. V gene TRBV19 combines with J gene TRBJ2-7; D perhaps matches TRBD1 (5 bases). Germline values: CDR1 LNHDA, CDR2 SQIVND (reference sequence). CDR3 length equals 16 residues. V lost 8 bases to trimming and J lost 0 bases, with 20 bases between them. CDR3 nucleotides: TGTGCCAGTTCCCCCGCCCGGGCAGGGCTCTCCTACGAGCAGTACTTC. This encodes CASSPARAGLSYEQYF.

V is TRBV5-5 and J is TRBJ1-5; D uncertain. CDR1 SGHKS and CDR2 YYEKEE come from the germline V gene (reference sequence). The germline V and J ends were trimmed by 3 bases and 0 bases, with 22 bases remaining between them. CDR3 length equals 19 residues. The CDR3 region has the DNA TGTGCCAGCAGCTCGGTAGCCGGTTTCAGGCAGTATAGCAATCAGCCCCAGCATTTT. Protein sequence: CASSSVAGFRQYSNQPQHF.

The chain combines TRBV5-4 with TRBJ1-2; possibly TRBD1 for D (6 bases). Trimming removed 0 bases at V and 3 bases at J, with 15 bases between. The CDR3 consists of 16 residues. Germline V CDR1 and CDR2: SGHNT, YYREEE (reference sequence). In DNA, the CDR3 is TGTGCCAGCAGCTTGGGGGGCCAACAGGGTGACTATGGCTACACCTTC. Its translation: CASSLGGQQGDYGYTF.

The DNA of the CDR3 is TGCGCCAGCAGCTTGGGCATAGGCAGGGGCATAACAAACACCATATATTTT. The encoded protein is CASSLGIGRGITNTIYF. The J gene is TRBJ1-3, the V gene TRBV5-1; TRBD1 is a possible D gene (6 bases). Germline V CDR1 and CDR2: SGHRS, YFSETQ. The CDR3 consists of 17 residues. Trimming left V 0 bases short and J 6 bases short, with 19 bases between.

The gene calls are TRBV18 and TRBJ2-3, with 7 bases that match TRBD1. The germline CDR1 and CDR2 sequences are KGHSH and LQKENI. The CDR3 totals 14 residues. V was pared by 4 bases and J by 2 bases, with 3 bases of the junction left unmatched. In nucleotides, the CDR3 is TGTGCCAGCTCACTAGGGACAGACACAGATACGCAGTATTTT. This sequence encodes CASSLGTDTDTQYF.

The chain joins TRBV5-1 to TRBJ2-1; the D gene could be TRBD1 or TRBD2 (6 bases each). This CDR3 comprises 16 residues. Per germline, CDR1 SGHRS and CDR2 YFSETQ. V was clipped by 0 bases and J by 2 bases, with 12 bases between them. The CDR3 region has the DNA TGCGCCAGCAGCTTGGGCGGGACAAGTACCTACAATGAGCAGTTCTTC. Translation gives CASSLGGTSTYNEQFF.

The V call is TRBV5-4, the J call TRBJ2-2; 12 bases agree with TRBD1. Trimming cost V 3 bases and J 4 bases; bases outside gene matches: 4. Germline CDR1 is SGHNT and CDR2 is YYREEE (reference sequence). The CDR3 is 16 residues long. CDR3 protein: CASSSGTGGGTGELFF. The CDR3 bases are TGTGCCAGCAGCTCGGGGACAGGGGGCGGCACCGGGGAGCTGTTTTTT.

The chain uses TRBV27 and TRBJ1-5; D is ambiguous. Germline V gene lookup returns CDR1 MNHEY and CDR2 SMNVEV (reference sequence). The CDR3 spans 14 residues. With 1 base removed from V and 6 bases from J, the gap between germline ends came to 10 bases. CDR3 bases: TGTGCCAGCAGTTTATTACAATTCGGTCAGCCCCAGCATTTT. Amino acid sequence: CASSLLQFGQPQHF.

The chain couples TRBV19 to TRBJ2-3; 10 bases line up with TRBD2. Germline CDR1 and CDR2: LNHDA and SQIVND (reference sequence). With 5 bases clipped from V and 0 bases from J, the junction kept 14 bases outside the gene matches. This CDR3 has 19 residues. This CDR3 reads CASSGGLLAGRTSTDTQYF. Here the CDR3 DNA reads TGTGCCAGTAGTGGGGGACTACTAGCGGGACGTACTAGCACAGATACGCAGTATTTT.